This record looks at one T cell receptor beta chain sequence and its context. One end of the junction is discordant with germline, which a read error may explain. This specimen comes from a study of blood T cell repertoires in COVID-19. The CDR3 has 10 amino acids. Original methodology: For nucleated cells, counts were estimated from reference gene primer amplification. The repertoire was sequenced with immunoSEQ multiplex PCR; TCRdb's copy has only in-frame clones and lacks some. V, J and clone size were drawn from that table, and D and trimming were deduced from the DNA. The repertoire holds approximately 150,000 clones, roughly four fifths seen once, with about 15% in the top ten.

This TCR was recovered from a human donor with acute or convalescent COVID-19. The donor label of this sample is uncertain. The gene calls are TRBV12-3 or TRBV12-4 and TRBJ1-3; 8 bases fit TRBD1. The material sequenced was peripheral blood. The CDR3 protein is CASSSGQASF. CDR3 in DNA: TGTGCCAGCAGTTCGGGACAGGCCTCGTTT.